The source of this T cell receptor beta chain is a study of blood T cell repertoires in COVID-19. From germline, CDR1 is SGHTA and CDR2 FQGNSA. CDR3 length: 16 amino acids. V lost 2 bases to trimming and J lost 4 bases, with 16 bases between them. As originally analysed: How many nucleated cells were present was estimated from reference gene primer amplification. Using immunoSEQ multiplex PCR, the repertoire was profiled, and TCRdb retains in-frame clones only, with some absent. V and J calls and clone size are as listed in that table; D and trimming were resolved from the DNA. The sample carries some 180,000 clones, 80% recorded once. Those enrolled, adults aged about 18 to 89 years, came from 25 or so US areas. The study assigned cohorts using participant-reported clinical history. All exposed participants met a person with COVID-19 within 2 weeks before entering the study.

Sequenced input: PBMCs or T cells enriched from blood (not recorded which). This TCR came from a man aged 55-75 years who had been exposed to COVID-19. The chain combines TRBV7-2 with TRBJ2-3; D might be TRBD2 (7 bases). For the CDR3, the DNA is TGTGCCAGCAGCTTAATGGGGGGCGGGAGATCAGATACGCAGTATTTT. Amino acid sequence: CASSLMGGGRSDTQYF.